One sample yielded the 27 T cell receptor beta chains listed below, sequenced in a study of human versus mouse CDR3 diversity and MHC coevolution. The repertoire was sequenced with immunoSEQ multiplex PCR; TCRdb's copy has only in-frame clones and lacks some. The table shows about 60,000 clones, with about 94% occurring only once. Sequencing was done on a sample of naive CD4+ T cells from blood. This sample's subset: CD45RO-negative CD62L-positive naive CD4 T cells. These receptors all come from a person between 60 and 70 years old in good health.

The DNA of the CDR3 is TGTGCCAGTAGTATAGGAGCCGGGCCAAGGAGGACTGAAGCTTTCTTT. It specifies CASSIGAGPRRTEAFF. The genes are TRBV19 and TRBJ1-1; no clear D gene. Trimming removed 1 base from V and 5 bases from J, with 17 bases in between. The V gene's germline CDR1 is LNHDA and CDR2 SQIVND (reference sequence). This CDR3 spans 16 amino acids.

The chain combines TRBV7-8 with TRBJ2-7; D is possibly TRBD2 (6 bases). Trimming removed 4 bases at V and 0 bases at J, with 13 bases between. The CDR3 is 15 residues long. Germline V gene sequence: CDR1 SGHVS, CDR2 FQNEAQ. The CDR3 DNA is TGTGCCAGCAGCTCCGTCGGGGGAAGCTCCTACGAGCAGTACTTC. This gives the protein CASSSVGGSSYEQYF.

This chain connects TRBV6-5 to TRBJ2-5; TRBD1 matches at 7 bases. Germline CDR1 reads MNHEY; CDR2 reads SVGAGI. The junction had 9 bases not matched to a gene; V was cut back by 4 bases and J by 4 bases. The CDR3 spans 15 residues. Here the CDR3 reads CASSSAQGMGETQYF. DNA for the CDR3: TGTGCCAGCAGTTCCGCACAGGGGATGGGAGAGACCCAGTACTTC.

The chain is built from TRBV4-1 and TRBJ2-5, with 9 nucleotides matching TRBD1. Germline CDR1 MGHRA, CDR2 YSYEKL. This CDR3 has 20 residues. V was pared by 0 bases and J by 5 bases, with 19 bases of the junction left unmatched. The CDR3 DNA is TGCGCCAGCAGCCAAGATAGGAAGATAGTCGGGACAGGGATTGAGGAGACCCAGTACTTC. As protein: CASSQDRKIVGTGIEETQYF.

The chain is built from TRBV11-2 and TRBJ2-7, with no clear D. There are 13 residues in the CDR3. Germline lookup yields CDR1 SGHAT and CDR2 FQNNGV. V was clipped by 0 bases and J by 2 bases, with 5 bases between them. The CDR3 nucleotides read TGTGCCAGCAGCTTAGAGCGGACCTACGAGCAGTACTTC. Translated, it gives CASSLERTYEQYF.

V and J are TRBV20-1 and TRBJ2-7, with D possibly TRBD2 on 6 matching bases. The length of the CDR3 is 11 residues. V dropped 3 bases and J dropped 7 bases, with 10 bases sitting between them. Germline CDR1 reads DFQATT; CDR2 reads SNEGSKA (reference sequence). The CDR3 spells CSARGGREQYF. Here the CDR3 DNA reads TGCAGTGCTAGGGGGGGTAGAGAGCAGTACTTC.

This clone showed up just once. The V gene is TRBV19, the J gene TRBJ2-7; 10 nucleotides align to TRBD1. Germline assignment: CDR1 LNHDA and CDR2 SQIVND (reference sequence). This CDR3 has 14 amino acids. V was pared by 9 bases and J by 0 bases, with 5 bases of the junction left unmatched. Written as DNA, the CDR3 is TGTGCCAGCAAGGGGACAGGGGACTCCTACGAGCAGTACTTC. Its translation: CASKGTGDSYEQYF.

This chain connects TRBV19 to TRBJ2-1, with D maybe TRBD2 (6 bases). Germline V CDR1 and CDR2: LNHDA, SQIVND (reference sequence). The CDR3 extends over 15 amino acids. Trimming stripped 3 bases from V and 5 bases from J, with 14 bases between. CDR3 DNA: TGTGCCAGTAGTATTCGGGAGTCCGGAAACAATGAGCAGTTCTTC. It is translated as CASSIRESGNNEQFF.

The V and J genes are TRBV29-1 and TRBJ1-3; possibly TRBD1 for D (6 bases). The CDR3 has 13 amino acids. V was pared by 5 bases and J by 3 bases, with 11 bases between. The germline CDR1 and CDR2 sequences are SQVTM and ANQGSEA. The CDR3 loop is CSVRWGLGNTIYF. CDR3 nucleotide sequence: TGCAGCGTTCGCTGGGGGCTTGGAAACACCATATATTTT.

The V gene is TRBV5-1, the J gene TRBJ1-1; D not certain. The CDR3 consists of 15 residues. The V and J ends lost 0 bases and 4 bases respectively, with 13 bases between them. Germline V lookup: CDR1 SGHRS, CDR2 YFSETQ. In nucleotides, the CDR3 is TGCGCCAGCAGCTTGGAGGGTGGAGGCGGCACTGAAGCTTTCTTT. Translating gives CASSLEGGGGTEAFF.

This sequence joins TRBV19 and TRBJ2-1; 9 bases fit TRBD2. Germline V gene data show CDR1 as LNHDA and CDR2 as SQIVND (reference sequence). The CDR3 is 13 residues long. Trimming cost V 7 bases and J 2 bases; bases outside gene matches: 0. CDR3 region: CASTSGTYNEQFF. CDR3 nucleotides: TGTGCCAGTACTAGCGGGACCTACAATGAGCAGTTCTTC.

The chain couples TRBV9 to TRBJ2-1; D possibly corresponds to TRBD2 (5 bases). Germline V gene data show CDR1 as SGDLS and CDR2 as YYNGEE. There are 15 residues in the CDR3. Trimming stripped 6 bases from V and 15 bases from J, with 28 bases between. CDR3 residues: CASNLLGYAASALFF. The CDR3 region has the DNA TGTGCCAGCAACCTACTAGGTTACGCTGCCTCGGCGCTGTTCTTC.

The chain recombines TRBV2 with TRBJ1-6; D gene ambiguous. V was cut by 6 bases and J by 5 bases, with 11 bases left in between. The CDR3 has 14 residues. Germline V gene lookup returns CDR1 SNHLY and CDR2 FYNNEI. The CDR3 DNA sequence: TGTGCCAGCAGGACAACAAACAATAATTCACCCCTCCACTTT. Protein: CASRTTNNNSPLHF.

On this clone itself: At one of its ends the junction is not consistent with the germline gene, which may arise from a read error. The V gene is TRBV7-9, the J gene TRBJ1-6; the D gene is possibly TRBD1 (6 bases). Germline-derived CDR1 and CDR2 are SEHNR and FQNEAQ (reference sequence). This CDR3 comprises 14 residues. This CDR3 reads CASSLGQSNSPLHF. The DNA for the CDR3 is TGTGCCAGCAGTTTAGGACAGTCTAATTCACCCCTCCACTTT.

This sequence joins TRBV30 and TRBJ2-4, with a tentative D call TRBD1 (5 bases). Germline V gene data show CDR1 as GTSNPN and CDR2 as SVGIG (reference sequence). V lost 1 base, J lost 1 base, and 5 bases lay in between. This CDR3 is built from 13 residues. The CDR3 DNA reads TGTGCCTGGAGTGAGGGGGCCAAAAACATTCAGTACTTC. It encodes CAWSEGAKNIQYF.

V is TRBV2 and J is TRBJ2-7; the D is unclear. Between the trimmed V and J ends, which lost 6 bases and 6 bases, there was a span of 12 bases. The CDR3 loop spans 12 amino acids. Germline CDR1 reads SNHLY; CDR2 reads FYNNEI. The CDR3 loop reads CASSFSGAEQYF. In nucleotides, the CDR3 is TGTGCCAGCAGCTTCTCCGGAGCCGAGCAGTACTTC.

The chain recombines TRBV19 with TRBJ2-7; TRBD1 might be the D (5 bases). Per germline, CDR1 LNHDA and CDR2 SQIVND (reference sequence). There are 13 residues in the CDR3. Trimming stripped 4 bases from V and 3 bases from J, with 10 bases between. The CDR3 region is CASSTQDSYEQYF. CDR3 coding DNA: TGTGCCAGTAGTACCCAAGACAGCTACGAGCAGTACTTC.

This rearrangement joins TRBV7-3 to TRBJ2-3; D may be TRBD2 (5 bases). CDR3 length equals 17 residues. V was shortened by 2 bases and J by 1 base, with 16 bases between the two germline ends. CDR1 is SGHTA, CDR2 FQGTGA, per germline. The CDR3 DNA reads TGTGCCAGCAGCTTACGGGTAGTCGGAGCGGGCACAGATACGCAGTATTTT. Encoded protein: CASSLRVVGAGTDTQYF.

As concerns this clone: The germline gene is not matched at one end of the junction; a read error may be the cause. The V and J genes are TRBV15 and TRBJ2-5, with D unclear. The CDR3 covers 15 residues. Per germline, CDR1 LNHNV and CDR2 YYDKDF (reference sequence). The CDR3: CATSRDRRPEESQYF. DNA for the CDR3: TGTGCCACCAGCAGAGATCGCCGTCCCGAAGAGTCCCAGTACTTC.

V is TRBV5-1 and J is TRBJ2-6; D is perhaps TRBD1 (5 bases). CDR3 length: 17 residues. Germline-derived CDR1 and CDR2 are SGHRS and YFSETQ. The ends were cut back, 2 bases at V and 0 bases at J, with 12 bases in the middle. CDR3 in amino acids: CASSLGAVSSGANVLTF. The CDR3 DNA sequence: TGCGCCAGCAGCTTAGGGGCAGTTAGCTCTGGGGCCAACGTCCTGACTTTC.

This chain joins TRBV5-1 and TRBJ2-1; TRBD2 matches 8 bases. This CDR3 comprises 12 residues. The trim removed 0 bases at V and 15 bases at J, leaving 5 bases unmatched. Germline V gives CDR1 SGHRS, CDR2 YFSETQ. This CDR3 reads CASSLDWGTRFF. The DNA for the CDR3 is TGCGCCAGCAGCTTGGACTGGGGGACTAGGTTCTTC.

This clone came up once. The chain links TRBV6-1 to TRBJ1-3, with a tentative D call TRBD1 (5 bases). V lost 10 bases to trimming and J lost 0 bases, with 10 bases between them. This CDR3 has 13 amino acids. Germline loops: CDR1 MNHNS, CDR2 SASEGT. The CDR3 DNA reads as TGTGCCATCTCTCAGGGCTCTGGAAACACCATATATTTT. It specifies CAISQGSGNTIYF.

V and J are TRBV21-1 and TRBJ2-3; TRBD1, the table's D call, lacks a check against the DNA. TRBV21-1 is recorded as a pseudogene. This CDR3 is built from 15 residues. The CDR3 nucleotides are TGTGCCAGCAGCCCCCAGGGACACCAAAGGGATACGCAGTATTTT. Amino acids: CASSPQGHQRDTQYF.

The chain is built from TRBV5-1 and TRBJ1-1, with D perhaps TRBD1 (5 bases). The CDR3 covers 14 residues. With 4 bases removed from V and 1 base from J, the gap between germline ends came to 11 bases. Germline V gene data show CDR1 as SGHRS and CDR2 as YFSETQ. The chain's CDR3 is CASSTRAENTEAFF. The CDR3 DNA is TGCGCCAGCAGCACCAGGGCCGAGAACACTGAAGCTTTCTTT.

The rearrangement links TRBV21-1 to TRBJ2-1; TRBD2 is the table's D call and was not checked against the DNA. TRBV21-1 corresponds to a pseudogene. The CDR3 has 20 amino acids. The CDR3 nucleotides read TGTGCCAGCAGCAAACCCCCAGGCAGGACTAGCGGAGAACCCTACAATGAGCAGTTCTTC. It translates to CASSKPPGRTSGEPYNEQFF.

In its sample, this clone was seen once. This chain uses TRBV11-2 with TRBJ2-7; 8 nucleotides align to TRBD1. Losses at the gene ends were 0 bases for V and 5 bases for J; bases not matched to a gene: 9. The CDR3 extends over 16 amino acids. Germline V gene lookup returns CDR1 SGHAT and CDR2 FQNNGV. As DNA, the CDR3 is TGTGCCAGCAGCTTAGATCTAGGACAGGGTTACCACGAGCAGTACTTC. Translated, it gives CASSLDLGQGYHEQYF.

This rearrangement joins TRBV27 to TRBJ2-5, with 8 nucleotides matching TRBD1. Germline CDR1 reads MNHEY; CDR2 reads SMNVEV (reference sequence). This CDR3 comprises 14 residues. With 5 bases clipped from V and 1 base from J, the junction kept 3 bases outside the gene matches. CDR3 loop: CASSLRGLQETQYF. The CDR3 region has the DNA TGTGCCAGCAGTCTCAGGGGGCTCCAAGAGACCCAGTACTTC.